The T cell receptor beta chain under discussion was sequenced for a study of blood T cell repertoires in COVID-19. Across the study: The United States, Italy and Spain supplied acute and convalescent COVID-19 samples. PBMCs, B-cell-depleted T cells, or T cells provided the cDNA or gDNA that made up the material.

Sequencing used immunoSEQ multiplex PCR; TCRdb keeps in-frame clones, though not all of them. Among over 350,000 clones listed, about 85% were seen once. Clinical histories supplied by participants themselves formed the basis of cohort assignment. This clone has only one observation. The CDR3 length is 16 residues. The ends were cut back, 5 bases at V and 7 bases at J, with 24 bases in the middle. Looked up from germline, CDR1 is SGHAT and CDR2 is FQNNGV. The TCR originated in a woman between 18 and 29 years old with acute COVID-19. Sequenced input: PBMCs or T cells enriched from blood (not recorded which). The chain uses TRBV11-2 and TRBJ2-7, with D perhaps matching TRBD1 (5 bases). In DNA form, the CDR3 reads TGTGCCAGCAGCCCCTTGAGAGCTGTTCAGGGTAGGGAGCAGTACTTC. This codes for CASSPLRAVQGREQYF.